The entry below describes one TCR beta chain. Other DNA sequences within the sample encode an identical CDR3. This sample was taken from a study of blood T cell repertoires in COVID-19. Across the study: Acute-phase and convalescent COVID-19 samples originated in the United States, Italy and Spain. Nucleic acid was either cDNA or gDNA, and it came from T cells, B-cell-depleted T cells, or PBMCs.

This CDR3 has 13 residues. Trimming pared 0 bases from V and 4 bases from J, leaving 7 bases between. CDR1 is SGHRS, CDR2 YFSETQ, per germline. TCRdb keeps only in-frame clones here, not all; method: immunoSEQ multiplex PCR. The table has over 200,000 clones, about 90% seen once. The TCR originated in a man aged 30 to 45 with acute or convalescent COVID-19. Material: peripheral blood. V is TRBV5-1 and J is TRBJ1-2; a possible D gene is TRBD1 (5 bases). This chain's CDR3 is CASSLGQSYGYTF. The CDR3, as DNA: TGCGCCAGCAGCTTGGGACAGAGCTATGGCTACACCTTC.